A selection of T cell receptor beta chains follows, all from one sample in a study of blood T cell repertoires in COVID-19. The protocol was immunoSEQ multiplex PCR, while the TCRdb copy is restricted to in-frame clones and leaves out a portion. There are roughly 430,000 clones in the sample; roughly 90% occur only once, and 2% to 2.5% lies in the top ten. The material sequenced was PBMCs or T cells enriched from blood (not recorded which). Source of these receptors: a woman in her thirties or forties with acute COVID-19. Each CDR3 is given with its conserved first and last residue. Fields, in order: clone size, J gene, V gene, D gene, CDR3 length, CDR3 DNA, CDR3 protein. The D gene is left open where the match is weak. Size tells how often a clone was seen (once, few, many) or the class of an expanded clone, and some rows leave it out.

- TRBJ1-5 TRBV6-5 TRBD1 15 TGTGCCAGCAGTAGGGGACAGGGCGGCGATCAGCCCCAGCATTTT CASSRGQGGDQPQHF
- TRBJ2-5 TRBV3-1/TRBV3-2 TRBD2 15 TGTGCCAGCAGCCGGACTAGCGGGTCCTTAGAGACCCAGTACTTC CASSRTSGSLETQYF
- TRBJ2-1 TRBV24-1 TRBD1 16 TGTGCCACCAGTGATTTCTCGGGCAGGGGGAACAATGAGCAGTTCTTC CATSDFSGRGNNEQFF
- TRBJ2-7 TRBV20-1 TRBD1 14 TGCAGTGCTAGTATCAGGGGGCAGGCGTACGAGCAGTACTTC CSASIRGQAYEQYF
- TRBJ2-3 TRBV18 - 15 TGTGCCAGCTCACCCTCTAACAGCTTCACAGATACGCAGTATTTT CASSPSNSFTDTQYF
- TRBJ1-5 TRBV15 - 15 TGTGCCACCAGCAGTGGCAGGGGCCTCAATCAGCCCCAGCATTTT CATSSGRGLNQPQHF
- TRBJ2-7 TRBV18 - 15 TGTGCCAGCTCACCCCTGACGGGGTACTCCTACGAGCAGTACTTC CASSPLTGYSYEQYF
- TRBJ1-2 TRBV6-1 TRBD1 15 TGTGCCAGCAGTGACCCGGACAGGCGCCTCTATGGCTACACCTTC CASSDPDRRLYGYTF
- TRBJ1-4 TRBV3-1/TRBV3-2 TRBD1 14 TGTGCCAGCAGCCCGACAGGGGGAGGGGAAAAACTGTTTTTT CASSPTGGGEKLFF
- TRBJ1-1 TRBV30 - 12 TGTGCCTGCATCGGGAGTTACACTGAAGCTTTCTTT CACIGSYTEAFF
- TRBJ2-3 TRBV4-2 TRBD2 18 TGTGCCAGCAGCCAAGAGAGGGGAATTAGCGGGGGCACAGATACGCAGTATTTT CASSQERGISGGTDTQYF
- TRBJ1-6 TRBV4-2 - 16 TGTGCCAGCAGCCAAGAGAGATCGCTTAATAATTCACCCCTCCACTTT CASSQERSLNNSPLHF
- TRBJ1-2 TRBV27 - 13 TGTGCCAGCAGTTCCCCGGAGGCGGCGGGCTACACCTTC CASSSPEAAGYTF
- TRBJ1-6 TRBV2 TRBD1 16 TGTGCCAGCAGGGAGGCCCGACAGGGGGCTATTTCACCCCTCCACTTT CASREARQGAISPLHF
once TRBJ1-2 TRBV6-1 - 12 TGTGCCAGCACACCCTCCGGCTATGGCTACACCTTC CASTPSGYGYTF
- TRBJ2-1 TRBV12-5 TRBD1 17 TGTGCTAGTTCCGGGACAGGGTCGGGTGTGCCATTTAGTGAGCAGTTCTTC CASSGTGSGVPFSEQFF
- TRBJ1-4 TRBV2 - 14 TGTGCCAGCAGTGATGGGGGCAGAGGTGAAAAACTGTTTTTT CASSDGGRGEKLFF
- TRBJ1-2 TRBV9 TRBD1 14 TGTGCCAGCAGCGGCAAACAGGGGAACTATGGCTACACCTTC CASSGKQGNYGYTF
- TRBJ1-1 TRBV9 TRBD1 18 TGTGCCAGCAGCGGACCCGGGGGACAGGGGAAAACGAACACTGAAGCTTTCTTT CASSGPGGQGKTNTEAFF
- TRBJ1-2 TRBV3-1/TRBV3-2 - 15 TGTGCCAGCAGCCTGGGGAGGGGGACCCGCTATGGCTACACCTTC CASSLGRGTRYGYTF
few TRBJ2-1 TRBV18 - 13 TGTGCCAGCTCACCAGGGGCTGGTAATGAGCAGTTCTTC CASSPGAGNEQFF
- TRBJ1-1 TRBV11-2 - 15 TGTGCCAGCAGCCCGAGCACAGCCCCGAACACTGAAGCTTTCTTT CASSPSTAPNTEAFF
- TRBJ2-7 TRBV5-1 - 16 TGCGCCAGCAGCTTGGTGTTTGGTGAAGCGTTCTACGAGCAGTACTTC CASSLVFGEAFYEQYF
- TRBJ1-2 TRBV11-2 - 14 TGTGCCAGCAGCTTAGACAGGCCACCTCGGGGCTACACCTTC CASSLDRPPRGYTF
- TRBJ2-2 TRBV2 TRBD2 15 TGTGCCAGCAGTGATCGGAGCGGGGGGCCCGGGGAGCTGTTTTTT CASSDRSGGPGELFF
- TRBJ2-1 TRBV7-9 TRBD2 16 TGTGCCAGCAGCCCCAGACTAGCGGGGGGGAATAATGAGCAGTTCTTC CASSPRLAGGNNEQFF
- TRBJ2-3 TRBV7-9 - 13 TGTGCCAGCAGCCCCACTCTTAAGGATACGCAGTATTTT CASSPTLKDTQYF
- TRBJ1-6 TRBV30 TRBD1 15 TGTGCCTGGAGGGCAAAGGGACAGGGGTATTCACCCCTCCACTTT CAWRAKGQGYSPLHF
- TRBJ1-1 TRBV2 - 16 TGTGCCAGCAGCCACCCTCAACAGACCTTGAACACTGAAGCTTTCTTT CASSHPQQTLNTEAFF
- TRBJ2-3 TRBV18 TRBD2 16 TGTGCCAGCTCACCAATGGCTAGCGGGGTCACAGATACGCAGTATTTT CASSPMASGVTDTQYF
- TRBJ2-3 TRBV10-1 - 14 TGCGCCAGCAGTGAGTACAGGACGGCAGATACGCAGTATTTT CASSEYRTADTQYF
- TRBJ1-2 TRBV7-9 TRBD1 16 TGTGCCAGCAGCTTCACGGACAGGGGGCCATTCTATGGCTACACCTTC CASSFTDRGPFYGYTF
- TRBJ1-2 TRBV11-2 - 14 TGTGCCAGCAGCCTGATTTTGGGCGGGTATGGCTACACCTTC CASSLILGGYGYTF
- TRBJ1-4 TRBV11-2 TRBD1 15 TGTGCCAGCAGCGGGCCGGGACAGGCCCGGGAAAAACTGTTTTTT CASSGPGQAREKLFF
once TRBJ2-5 TRBV7-9 TRBD2 18 TGTGCCAGCAGCCCAGGGATAGCGGGGGGTACCTTTCAAGAGACCCAGTACTTC CASSPGIAGGTFQETQYF
once TRBJ1-2 TRBV12-2 - 15 TGTGCAAGTCGCTTGAACAGGGGTTTCAACTATGGCTACACCTTC CASRLNRGFNYGYTF
- TRBJ2-3 TRBV18 TRBD1 17 TGTGCCAGCTCACCACCGAGGGGACAGGGAAGCACAGATACGCAGTATTTT CASSPPRGQGSTDTQYF
- TRBJ2-7 TRBV15 TRBD2 16 TGTGCCACCAGCAGAGATGCCCGGGGGGGGTTCTACGAGCAGTACTTC CATSRDARGGFYEQYF
- TRBJ2-1 TRBV5-4 TRBD2 16 TGTGCCAGCAGCCTTCGTAGCGGGGGCCCCTACAATGAGCAGTTCTTC CASSLRSGGPYNEQFF
- TRBJ2-1 TRBV2 TRBD2 15 TGTGCCAGCAGGTCCACTAGCGGGGGGTTCAATGAGCAGTTCTTC CASRSTSGGFNEQFF
- TRBJ2-7 TRBV4-1 - 15 TGCGCCAGCAGCCCTGCCCGGAATAGCGTAGACGAGCAGTACTTC CASSPARNSVDEQYF
few TRBJ1-1 TRBV24-1 TRBD1 14 TGTGCCACCTGGCCCCAGGGGGGCATCACTGAAGCTTTCTTT CATWPQGGITEAFF
- TRBJ1-5 TRBV6-2/TRBV6-3 - 15 TGTGCCAGCAGTTACTCGGGGCAGGGCGGCCAGCCCCAGCATTTT CASSYSGQGGQPQHF
- TRBJ2-3 TRBV20-1 TRBD1 16 TGCAGTGCTACTGAGACAGGGGGCCCGCGCACAGATACGCAGTATTTT CSATETGGPRTDTQYF
- TRBJ1-5 TRBV19 TRBD1 18 TGTGCCAGTAGTACCCGAGGGGGACAGGGGGTGCGCAATCAGCCCCAGCATTTT CASSTRGGQGVRNQPQHF
- TRBJ2-1 TRBV7-9 - 15 TGTGCCAGCAGCCCTAGCAGAAGCTCCTACAATGAGCAGTTCTTC CASSPSRSSYNEQFF
- TRBJ2-2 TRBV5-1 TRBD2 16 TGCGCCAGCAGCTTGTTGGCTAGCGGGGTGACCGGGGAGCTGTTTTTT CASSLLASGVTGELFF
- TRBJ1-5 TRBV15 TRBD1 13 TGTGCCACCAGCAGGGGACAGGGGTGGCCCCAGCATTTT CATSRGQGWPQHF
- TRBJ1-6 TRBV27 TRBD1 18 TGTGCCAGCAGTTTAAGTGGGACAGGGGGCTCCTATAATTCACCCCTCCACTTT CASSLSGTGGSYNSPLHF
- TRBJ1-4 TRBV5-1 TRBD1 15 TGCGCCAGCAGCCCGGAGGGACAGGGGTACGAAAAACTGTTTTTT CASSPEGQGYEKLFF
- TRBJ1-1 TRBV13 - 16 TGTGCCAGCAGCTTATCCAGGACAGAGTTGAACACTGAAGCTTTCTTT CASSLSRTELNTEAFF
- TRBJ1-4 TRBV6-5 - 15 TGTGCCAGCAGTCCCGGTTTTGACACCCAAGAAAAACTGTTTTTT CASSPGFDTQEKLFF
- TRBJ1-2 TRBV30 TRBD1 15 TGTGCCTGGAGTATATCCGGGACAGGGGATGATGGCTACACCTTC CAWSISGTGDDGYTF
- TRBJ2-1 TRBV7-9 TRBD1 19 TGTGCCAGCAGCCCTATCCCGGGACAGTCATCTCGCTCCTACAATGAGCAGTTCTTC CASSPIPGQSSRSYNEQFF